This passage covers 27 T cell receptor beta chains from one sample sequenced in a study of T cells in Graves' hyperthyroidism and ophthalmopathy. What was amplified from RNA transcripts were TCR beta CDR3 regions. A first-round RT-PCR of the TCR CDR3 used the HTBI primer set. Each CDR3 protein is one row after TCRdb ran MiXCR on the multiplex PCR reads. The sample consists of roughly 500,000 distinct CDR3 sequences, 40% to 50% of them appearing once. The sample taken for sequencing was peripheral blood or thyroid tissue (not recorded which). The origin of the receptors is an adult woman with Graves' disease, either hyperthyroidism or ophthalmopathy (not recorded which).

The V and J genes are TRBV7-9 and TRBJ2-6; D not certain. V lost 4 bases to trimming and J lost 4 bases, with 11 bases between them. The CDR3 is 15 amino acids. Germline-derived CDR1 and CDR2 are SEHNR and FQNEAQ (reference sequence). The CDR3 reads CASSSNYWGANVLTF. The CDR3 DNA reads TGTGCCAGCAGCTCGAACTACTGGGGGGCCAACGTCCTGACTTTC.

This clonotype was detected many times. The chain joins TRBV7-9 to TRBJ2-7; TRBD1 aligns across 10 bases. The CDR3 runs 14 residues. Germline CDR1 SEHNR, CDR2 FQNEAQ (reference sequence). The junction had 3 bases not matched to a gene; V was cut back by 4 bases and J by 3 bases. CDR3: CASSSGTGDYEQYF. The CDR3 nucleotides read TGTGCCAGCAGCTCCGGGACAGGGGACTACGAGCAGTACTTC. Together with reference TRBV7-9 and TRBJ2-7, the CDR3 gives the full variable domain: DTGVSQNPRHKITKRGQNVTFRCDPISEHNRLYWYRQTLGQGPEFLTYFQNEAQLEKSRLLSDRFSAERPKGSFSTLEIQRTEQGDSAMYLCASSSGTGDYEQYFGPGTRLTVT.

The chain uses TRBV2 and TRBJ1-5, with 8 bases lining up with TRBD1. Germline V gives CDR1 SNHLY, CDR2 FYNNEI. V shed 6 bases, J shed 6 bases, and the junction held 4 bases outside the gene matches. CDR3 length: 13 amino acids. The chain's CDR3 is CASRGQVGQPQHF. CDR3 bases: TGTGCCAGCAGGGGACAGGTCGGTCAGCCCCAGCATTTT.

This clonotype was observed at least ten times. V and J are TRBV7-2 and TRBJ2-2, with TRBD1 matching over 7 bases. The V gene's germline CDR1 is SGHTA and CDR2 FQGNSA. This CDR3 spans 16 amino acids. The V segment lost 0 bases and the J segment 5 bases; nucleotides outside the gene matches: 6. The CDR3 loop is CASSLATGSITGELFF. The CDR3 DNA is TGTGCCAGCAGCTTAGCGACAGGGAGTATTACCGGGGAGCTGTTTTTT.

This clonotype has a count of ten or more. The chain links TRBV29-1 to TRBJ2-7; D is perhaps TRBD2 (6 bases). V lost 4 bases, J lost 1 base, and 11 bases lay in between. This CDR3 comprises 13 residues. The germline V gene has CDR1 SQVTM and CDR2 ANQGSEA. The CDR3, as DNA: TGCAGCGTTGCGCGGGGTAGTTCCTACGAGCAGTACTTC. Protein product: CSVARGSSYEQYF.

The CDR3 nucleotides are TGCAGCGCCCGACAGGGAAGAACTGAAGCTTTCTTT. Translation gives CSARQGRTEAFF. The rearrangement links TRBV29-1 to TRBJ1-1; 7 bases are a match to TRBD1. Germline V CDR1 and CDR2: SQVTM, ANQGSEA. V shed 7 bases and J 5 bases; nucleotides not matched to a gene: 7. The CDR3 sequence is 12 residues long.

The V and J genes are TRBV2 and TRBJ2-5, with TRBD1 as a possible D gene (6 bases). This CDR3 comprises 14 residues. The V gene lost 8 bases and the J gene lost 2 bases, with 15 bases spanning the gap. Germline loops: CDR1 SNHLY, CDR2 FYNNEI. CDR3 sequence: CASGQGSLQETQYF. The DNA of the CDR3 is TGTGCCAGCGGGCAGGGGAGCCTTCAAGAGACCCAGTACTTC.

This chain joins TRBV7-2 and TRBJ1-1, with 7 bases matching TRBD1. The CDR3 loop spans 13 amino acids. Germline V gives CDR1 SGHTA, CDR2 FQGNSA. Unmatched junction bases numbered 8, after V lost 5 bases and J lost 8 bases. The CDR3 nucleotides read TGTGCCAGCAGCAGAGGGACAGCCCACGAAGCTTTCTTT. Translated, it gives CASSRGTAHEAFF.

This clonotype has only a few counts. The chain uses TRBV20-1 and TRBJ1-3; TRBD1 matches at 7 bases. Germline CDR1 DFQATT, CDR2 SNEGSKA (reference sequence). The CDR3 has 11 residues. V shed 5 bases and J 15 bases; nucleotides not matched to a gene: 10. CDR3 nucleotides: TGCAGTGCTTCCCCGGACAGGATAGGATATTTT. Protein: CSASPDRIGYF.

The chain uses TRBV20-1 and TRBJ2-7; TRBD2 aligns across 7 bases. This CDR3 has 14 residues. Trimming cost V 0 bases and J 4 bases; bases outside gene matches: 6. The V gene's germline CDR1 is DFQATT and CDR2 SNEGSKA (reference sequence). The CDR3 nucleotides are TGCAGTGCTAGAGATGTAGCGGGTCCGTACGAGCAGTACTTC. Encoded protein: CSARDVAGPYEQYF.

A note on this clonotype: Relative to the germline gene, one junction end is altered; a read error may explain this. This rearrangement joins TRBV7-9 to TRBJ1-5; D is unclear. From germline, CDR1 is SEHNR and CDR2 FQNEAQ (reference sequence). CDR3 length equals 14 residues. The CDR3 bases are TGCGCCAGCAGCCGGGAGGGAACGGAGGAGACCCAGCATTTT. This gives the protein CASSREGTEETQHF.

The DNA of the CDR3 is TGCAGTGCTAGAGATCGAGTCCGGCAGGGCGTATCGGATACGCAGTATTTT. Encoded protein: CSARDRVRQGVSDTQYF. The genes are TRBV20-1 and TRBJ2-3, with D possibly being TRBD1 (5 bases). The CDR3 spans 17 residues. Trimming took 0 bases from V and 6 from J, leaving 22 bases between them. Looked up from germline, CDR1 is DFQATT and CDR2 is SNEGSKA (reference sequence).

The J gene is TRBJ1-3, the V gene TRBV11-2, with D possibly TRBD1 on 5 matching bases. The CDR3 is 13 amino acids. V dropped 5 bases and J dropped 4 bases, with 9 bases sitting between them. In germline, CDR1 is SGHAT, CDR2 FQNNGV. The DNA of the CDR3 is TGTGCCAGCAGCGACGGGACGGGAAACACCATATATTTT. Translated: CASSDGTGNTIYF.

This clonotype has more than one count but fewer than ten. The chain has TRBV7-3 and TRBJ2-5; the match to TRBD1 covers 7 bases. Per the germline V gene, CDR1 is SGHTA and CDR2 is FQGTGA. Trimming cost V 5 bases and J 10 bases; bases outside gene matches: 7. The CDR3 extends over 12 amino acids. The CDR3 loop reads CASSPQGVGQYF. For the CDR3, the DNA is TGTGCCAGCAGCCCCCAGGGGGTGGGCCAGTACTTC.

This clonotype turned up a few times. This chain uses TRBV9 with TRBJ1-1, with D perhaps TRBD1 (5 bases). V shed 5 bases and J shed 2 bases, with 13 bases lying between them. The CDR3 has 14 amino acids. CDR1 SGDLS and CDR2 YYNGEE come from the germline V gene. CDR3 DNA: TGTGCCAGCAGTGGGGACGTCTACAACACTGAAGCTTTCTTT. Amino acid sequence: CASSGDVYNTEAFF.

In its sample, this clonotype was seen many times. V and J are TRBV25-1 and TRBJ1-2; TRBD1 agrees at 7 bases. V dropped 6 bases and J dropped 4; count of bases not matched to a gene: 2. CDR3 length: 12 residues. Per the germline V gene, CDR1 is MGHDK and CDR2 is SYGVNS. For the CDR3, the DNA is TGTGCCAGCAGCCCAGGGGGCTATGGCTACACCTTC. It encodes CASSPGGYGYTF.

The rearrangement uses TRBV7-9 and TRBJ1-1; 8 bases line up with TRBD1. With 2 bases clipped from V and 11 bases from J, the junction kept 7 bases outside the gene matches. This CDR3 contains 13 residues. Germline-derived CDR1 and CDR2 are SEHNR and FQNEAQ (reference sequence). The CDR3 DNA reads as TGTGCCAGCAGCTTACAGGGACAGGACGGGGCTTTCTTT. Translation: CASSLQGQDGAFF. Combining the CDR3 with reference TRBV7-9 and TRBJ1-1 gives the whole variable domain DTGVSQNPRHKITKRGQNVTFRCDPISEHNRLYWYRQTLGQGPEFLTYFQNEAQLEKSRLLSDRFSAERPKGSFSTLEIQRTEQGDSAMYLCASSLQGQDGAFFGQGTRLTVV.

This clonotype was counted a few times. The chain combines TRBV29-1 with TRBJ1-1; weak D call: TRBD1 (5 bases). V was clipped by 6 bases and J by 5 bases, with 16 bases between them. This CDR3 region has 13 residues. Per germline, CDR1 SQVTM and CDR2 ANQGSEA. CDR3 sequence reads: CSVPRQGGTEAFF. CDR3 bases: TGCAGCGTCCCCCGGCAGGGAGGGACTGAAGCTTTCTTT.

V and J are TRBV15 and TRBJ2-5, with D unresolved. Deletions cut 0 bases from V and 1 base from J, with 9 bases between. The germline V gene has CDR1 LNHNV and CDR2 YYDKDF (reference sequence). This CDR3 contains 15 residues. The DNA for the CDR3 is TGTGCCACCAGCAGAGATTTGGGGTTCCAAGAGACCCAGTACTTC. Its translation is CATSRDLGFQETQYF.

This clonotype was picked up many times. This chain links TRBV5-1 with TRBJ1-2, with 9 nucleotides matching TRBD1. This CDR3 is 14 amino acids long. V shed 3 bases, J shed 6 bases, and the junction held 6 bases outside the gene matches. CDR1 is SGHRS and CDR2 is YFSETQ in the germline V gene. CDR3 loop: CASSSGTGPNGYTF. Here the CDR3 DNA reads TGCGCCAGCAGCTCCGGGACAGGGCCGAATGGCTACACCTTC.

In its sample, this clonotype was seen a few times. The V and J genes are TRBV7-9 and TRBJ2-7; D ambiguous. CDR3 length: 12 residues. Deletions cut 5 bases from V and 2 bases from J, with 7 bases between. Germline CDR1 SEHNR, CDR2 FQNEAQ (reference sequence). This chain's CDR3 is CASSQRPYEQYF. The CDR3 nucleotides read TGTGCCAGCAGCCAACGGCCCTACGAGCAGTACTTC.

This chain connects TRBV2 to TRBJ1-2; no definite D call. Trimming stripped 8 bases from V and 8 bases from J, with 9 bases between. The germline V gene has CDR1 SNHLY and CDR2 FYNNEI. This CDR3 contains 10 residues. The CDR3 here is CASVAQGYTF. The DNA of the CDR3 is TGTGCCAGCGTGGCTCAAGGCTACACCTTC.

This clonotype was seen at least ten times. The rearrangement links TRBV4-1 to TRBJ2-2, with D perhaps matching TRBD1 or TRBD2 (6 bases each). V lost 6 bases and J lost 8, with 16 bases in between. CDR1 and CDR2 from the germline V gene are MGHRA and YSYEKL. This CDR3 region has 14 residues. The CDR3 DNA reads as TGCGCCAGCAGGGAGGGACAACTGTTAGGGGAGCTGTTTTTT. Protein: CASREGQLLGELFF.

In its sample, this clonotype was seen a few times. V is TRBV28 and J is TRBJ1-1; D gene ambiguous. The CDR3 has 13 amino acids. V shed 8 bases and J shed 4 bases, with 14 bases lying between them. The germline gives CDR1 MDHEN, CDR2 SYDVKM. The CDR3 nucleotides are TGTGCCAGCGGCGTTACCCAGGCCACTGAAGCTTTCTTT. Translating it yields CASGVTQATEAFF.

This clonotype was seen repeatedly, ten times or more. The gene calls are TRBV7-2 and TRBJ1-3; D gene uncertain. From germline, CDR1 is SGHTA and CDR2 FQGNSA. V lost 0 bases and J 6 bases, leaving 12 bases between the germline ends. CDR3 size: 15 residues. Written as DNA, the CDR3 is TGTGCCAGCAGCTTAGCGTTGGGAAGGGAAAACACCATATATTTT. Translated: CASSLALGRENTIYF.

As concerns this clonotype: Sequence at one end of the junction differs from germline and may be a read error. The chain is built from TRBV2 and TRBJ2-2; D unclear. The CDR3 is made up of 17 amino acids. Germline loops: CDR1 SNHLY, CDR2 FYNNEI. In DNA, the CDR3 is TGTGCCACCAGTGTCCCTGGTACTGGAGCGAACACCGGGGAGCTGTTTTTT. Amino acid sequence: CATSVPGTGANTGELFF.

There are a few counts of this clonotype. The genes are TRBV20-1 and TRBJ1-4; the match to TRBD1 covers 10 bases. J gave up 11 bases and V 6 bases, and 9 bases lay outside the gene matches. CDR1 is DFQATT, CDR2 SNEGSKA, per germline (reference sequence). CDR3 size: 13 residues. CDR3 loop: CSASGQGYRKLFF. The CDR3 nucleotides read TGCAGTGCGTCGGGACAGGGGTATCGGAAACTGTTTTTT.